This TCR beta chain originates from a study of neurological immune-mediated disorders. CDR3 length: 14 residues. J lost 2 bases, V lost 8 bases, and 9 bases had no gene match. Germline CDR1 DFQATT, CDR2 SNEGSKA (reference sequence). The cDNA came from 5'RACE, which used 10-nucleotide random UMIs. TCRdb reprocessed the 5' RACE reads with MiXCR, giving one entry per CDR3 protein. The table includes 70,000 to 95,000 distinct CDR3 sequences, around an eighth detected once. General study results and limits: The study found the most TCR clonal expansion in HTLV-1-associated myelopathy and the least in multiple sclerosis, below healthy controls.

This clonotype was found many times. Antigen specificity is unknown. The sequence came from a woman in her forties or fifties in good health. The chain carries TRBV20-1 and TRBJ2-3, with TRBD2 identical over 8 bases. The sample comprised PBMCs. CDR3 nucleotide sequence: TGCAGTCCTATTAGCGGGGCCGCCACAGATACGCAGTATTTT. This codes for CSPISGAATDTQYF.